A selection of T cell receptor beta chains follows, all from one sample in a study of OX40 agonist ivuxolimab in advanced cancers. The assay was immunoSEQ multiplex PCR, and TCRdb's table has in-frame clones only and misses some. This table holds around 72,000 clones, around 87% found once. The sample was CD4+ or CD8+ T cells sorted from blood, taken in a trial of the OX40 agonist ivuxolimab. The receptors originated from an adult with an advanced solid tumor such as melanoma, head and neck, liver or kidney cancer. CDR3s include the opening cysteine and the closing phenylalanine or tryptophan. D genes are given only for firm matches. Rows give clone size only sometimes, using once, few, many, or a class for an expanded clone.

V	J	size	D	CDR3	DNA
TRBV2	TRBJ2-2	-	TRBD2	CASRSGGNTGELFF	TGTGCCAGCAGGAGCGGGGGGAACACCGGGGAGCTGTTTTTT
TRBV5-1	TRBJ1-2	few	-	CASSSSDRYYGYTF	TGCGCCAGCAGCTCCAGTGACAGGTATTATGGCTACACCTTC
TRBV5-6	TRBJ2-1	-	-	CASSLYNEQFF	TGTGCCAGCAGCTTGTATAATGAGCAGTTCTTC
TRBV7-3	TRBJ2-5	-	TRBD2	CASSPLGGVGETQYF	TGTGCCAGCAGCCCCCTGGGAGGGGTGGGAGAGACCCAGTACTTC
TRBV6-5	TRBJ1-1	once	-	CASTNQGEAFF	TGTGCCAGCACCAACCAGGGTGAAGCTTTCTTT
TRBV5-6	TRBJ2-5	-	-	CASSLLDSLETQYF	TGTGCCAGCAGCTTACTGGACAGCCTAGAGACCCAGTACTTC
TRBV5-4	TRBJ2-7	-	-	CASSLAGQLYEQYF	TGTGCCAGCAGCTTGGCCGGCCAGCTCTACGAGCAGTACTTC
TRBV18	TRBJ2-1	-	-	CASSKGGYYNEQFF	TGTGCCAGCTCAAAGGGAGGATACTACAATGAGCAGTTCTTC
TRBV7-3	TRBJ1-6	-	TRBD1	CASSSTGGRNSPLHF	TGTGCCAGCAGCTCCACAGGGGGCCGTAATTCACCCCTCCACTTT
TRBV5-4	TRBJ1-1	-	-	CASSLAEGEAFF	TGTGCCAGCAGCTTGGCGGAGGGGGAAGCTTTCTTT
TRBV11-3	TRBJ2-7	-	-	CASSLGTPMGQYF	TGTGCCAGCAGCTTAGGGACCCCAATGGGGCAGTACTTC
TRBV5-4	TRBJ2-6	-	-	CASSVPSQGANVLTF	TGTGCCAGCAGCGTGCCTTCACAGGGGGCCAACGTCCTGACTTTC
TRBV7-2	TRBJ2-1	-	TRBD1	CASSLIRGSSYNEQFF	TGTGCCAGCAGCCTGATCAGGGGGTCATCCTACAATGAGCAGTTCTTC